This T cell receptor beta chain was profiled in a study of CD8 T cells in Susac syndrome. V lost 5 bases, J lost 0 bases, and 29 bases lay in between. Germline V gene lookup returns CDR1 LNHNV and CDR2 YYDKDF (reference sequence). This CDR3 contains 21 residues. Random hexamers served to reverse transcribe about 0.5 to 1 ug RNA. TCRdb re-called the immunoSEQ multiplex PCR reads through MiXCR, storing one row per CDR3 protein. The repertoire holds some 150,000 distinct CDR3 sequences, with approximately 94% as singletons. High-throughput TCR beta sequencing covered peripheral CD8+ and CD4+ T cells. This sequence joins TRBV15 and TRBJ2-4; maybe TRBD1 (7 bases). The receptor was isolated from a human donor with multiple sclerosis. The specimen was CD8+ T cells from PBMCs. This CDR3 is CATSGPTGEALPTLAKNIQYF. The CDR3 region has the DNA TGTGCCACCAGCGGCCCTACAGGGGAGGCCCTCCCGACCCTAGCCAAAAACATTCAGTACTTC.